Below are 20 T cell receptor beta chains sequenced from a single sample in a study of T cell changes during pregnancy in multiple sclerosis. The method was immunoSEQ multiplex PCR; TCRdb's version includes in-frame clones alone and lacks a portion of them. The sample has tens of thousands of clones; roughly 91% are singletons. This specimen consisted of CD8+ T cells from peripheral blood mononuclear cells, obtained before pregnancy. The receptors originated from a female donor with multiple sclerosis, enrolled in a pregnancy study.

The rearrangement uses TRBV29-1 and TRBJ2-5; 10 bases map to TRBD2. V dropped 3 bases and J dropped 2; count of bases not matched to a gene: 3. The CDR3 sequence is 14 residues long. Germline V gene lookup returns CDR1 SQVTM and CDR2 ANQGSEA. The CDR3 region has the DNA TGCAGCGTTGAGGAGCGGGGGGGACAAGAGACCCAGTACTTC. It encodes CSVEERGGQETQYF.

The genes are TRBV30 and TRBJ2-7; 7 bases are a match to TRBD1. CDR1 and CDR2 from the germline V gene are GTSNPN and SVGIG (reference sequence). V lost 4 bases, J lost 0 bases, and 6 bases stayed unmatched. This CDR3 comprises 14 residues. For the CDR3, the DNA is TGTGCCTGGACCCCGACAGGGTTCTCCTACGAGCAGTACTTC. It translates to CAWTPTGFSYEQYF.

This sequence joins TRBV28 and TRBJ2-7; TRBD1 aligns across 8 bases. Germline values: CDR1 MDHEN, CDR2 SYDVKM. The J segment lost 0 bases and the V segment lost 2 bases, leaving 15 bases of the junction unmatched. The CDR3 has 19 residues. The CDR3 protein is CASSLRTKYRGSSSYEQYF. CDR3 DNA: TGTGCCAGCAGTTTACGTACAAAGTACAGGGGGTCTAGCTCCTACGAGCAGTACTTC. Looking up the rest from reference TRBV28 and TRBJ2-7 gives the full variable domain: DVKVTQSSRYLVKRTGEKVFLECVQDMDHENMFWYRQDPGLGLRLIYFSYDVKMKEKGDIPEGYSVSREKKERFSLILESASTNQTSMYLCASSLRTKYRGSSSYEQYFGPGTRLTVT.

The chain is built from TRBV19 and TRBJ1-6; the D gene is possibly TRBD1 (6 bases). The CDR3 consists of 14 residues. Trimming stripped 9 bases from V and 4 bases from J, with 13 bases between. Germline V CDR1 and CDR2: LNHDA, SQIVND (reference sequence). The CDR3 loop reads CASRQRGYNSPLHF. CDR3 in DNA: TGTGCCAGCCGACAGAGGGGGTATAATTCACCCCTCCACTTT.

The V gene is TRBV6-5, the J gene TRBJ1-1; D possibly corresponds to TRBD1 (5 bases). The germline V gene encodes CDR1 MNHEY and CDR2 SVGAGI. V was shortened by 2 bases and J by 4 bases, with 8 bases between the two germline ends. The CDR3 contains 13 residues. This chain's CDR3 is CASSYGGGTEAFF. The DNA of the CDR3 is TGTGCCAGCAGTTACGGGGGGGGCACTGAAGCTTTCTTT.

This chain connects TRBV30 to TRBJ1-6; no reliable D call. The CDR3 has 11 amino acids. CDR1 is GTSNPN, CDR2 SVGIG, per germline (reference sequence). Trimming removed 2 bases from V and 10 bases from J, with 6 bases in between. CDR3 amino acids: CAWSFGSPLHF. The DNA of the CDR3 is TGTGCCTGGAGTTTCGGGTCACCCCTCCACTTT.

This rearrangement joins TRBV6-1 to TRBJ2-7, with 8 bases aligning to TRBD1. V trimming: 2 bases; J trimming: 1 base; junction bases outside the gene matches: 7. The CDR3 has 16 amino acids. Germline lookup yields CDR1 MNHNS and CDR2 SASEGT. Here the CDR3 DNA reads TGTGCCAGCAGTGAAAGGGCCGGGACAGGATCCTACGAGCAGTACTTC. Its protein is CASSERAGTGSYEQYF.

Here the CDR3 DNA reads TGTGCCAGCAGTTACGTTAGCCTGAACACTGAAGCTTTCTTT. Translating it yields CASSYVSLNTEAFF. V is TRBV6-6 and J is TRBJ1-1; D ambiguous. The CDR3 consists of 14 residues. V was clipped by 2 bases and J by 0 bases, with 7 bases between them. Germline CDR1 is MNHNY and CDR2 is SVGAGI (reference sequence).

The chain couples TRBV5-1 to TRBJ1-1; TRBD1 matches 9 bases. Trimming cost V 2 bases and J 9 bases; bases outside gene matches: 8. Germline CDR1 is SGHRS and CDR2 is YFSETQ. The CDR3 totals 14 residues. As DNA, the CDR3 is TGCGCCAGCAGCTTCCGGGACAGGGATGAGAAAGCTTTCTTT. It translates to CASSFRDRDEKAFF.

This chain uses TRBV6-1 with TRBJ1-2; D not resolved. CDR1 and CDR2 (germline): MNHNS, SASEGT. Deletions cut 1 base from V and 2 bases from J, with 8 bases between. The CDR3 has 14 residues. CDR3: CASSEGGGNYGYTF. As DNA, the CDR3 is TGTGCCAGCAGTGAAGGGGGAGGGAACTATGGCTACACCTTC.

This chain uses TRBV7-8 with TRBJ2-1; TRBD2 agrees at 14 bases. Per germline, CDR1 SGHVS and CDR2 FQNEAQ. With V trimmed by 1 base and J by 2 bases, 1 base remained unmatched. The CDR3 loop spans 17 amino acids. CDR3 region: CASSLVGLAGAYNEQFF. The CDR3 DNA reads as TGTGCCAGCAGCTTAGTGGGACTAGCGGGGGCCTACAATGAGCAGTTCTTC. Full variable domain (outside the CDR3, taken from reference TRBV7-8 and TRBJ2-1): GAGVSQSPRYKVAKRGQDVALRCDPISGHVSLFWYQQALGQGPEFLTYFQNEAQLDKSGLPSDRFFAERPEGSVSTLKIQRTQQEDSAVYLCASSLVGLAGAYNEQFFGPGTRLTVL.

The chain employs TRBV6-1 and TRBJ1-2; D remains unclear. In germline, CDR1 is MNHNS, CDR2 SASEGT. The V gene lost 4 bases and the J gene lost 6 bases, with 3 bases spanning the gap. The CDR3 runs to 10 residues. The CDR3 region has the DNA TGTGCCAGCAGTGTTAATGGCTACACCTTC. It yields the protein CASSVNGYTF.

The CDR3 bases are TGCGCCAGCAGCCAAGATTTGCGCGTCTATGGCTACACCTTC. It encodes CASSQDLRVYGYTF. V usage is TRBV4-3 and J usage is TRBJ1-2; D gene uncertain. Per the germline V gene, CDR1 is LGHNA and CDR2 is YSLEER. Trimming took off 0 bases at V and 4 bases at J, with 9 bases between the two ends. This CDR3 region has 14 residues.

The genes are TRBV27 and TRBJ2-1, with 14 bases aligning to TRBD2. This CDR3 contains 13 residues. Trimming removed 5 bases from V and 15 bases from J; junction bases left unmatched: 6. Germline values: CDR1 MNHEY, CDR2 SMNVEV (reference sequence). The CDR3 reads CASSPTSGGAPFF. CDR3 coding DNA: TGTGCCAGCAGTCCGACTAGCGGGGGGGCCCCGTTCTTC.

The chain uses TRBV27 and TRBJ1-1; 8 bases fit TRBD1. Germline CDR1 MNHEY, CDR2 SMNVEV (reference sequence). The CDR3 loop spans 20 amino acids. The junction had 26 bases not matched to a gene; V was cut back by 1 base and J by 10 bases. Here the CDR3 DNA reads TGTGCCAGCAGTTTATGGGGCTTTCAGGGGGCAACGACGACGACCGGCGGAGCTTTCTTT. Translated: CASSLWGFQGATTTTGGAFF.

The V and J genes are TRBV2 and TRBJ2-7; no reliable D call. V lost 8 bases and J lost 3, with 5 bases in between. CDR3 length: 10 amino acids. Germline CDR1 SNHLY, CDR2 FYNNEI. The CDR3 nucleotides read TGTGCCAGCGTCTACTACGAGCAGTACTTC. This codes for CASVYYEQYF.

The chain uses TRBV7-9 and TRBJ2-6; 7 bases match TRBD1. Germline loops: CDR1 SEHNR, CDR2 FQNEAQ (reference sequence). The trim removed 5 bases at V and 0 bases at J, leaving 10 bases unmatched. CDR3 length equals 18 residues. The DNA of the CDR3 is TGTGCCAGCAGCACTCCGGACAGGACCCACTCTGGGGCCAACGTCCTGACTTTC. This translates into CASSTPDRTHSGANVLTF.

The CDR3 coding sequence is TGTGCCAGCAGTGGATTTGTGCAGTACCAGTACTTC. The encoded protein is CASSGFVQYQYF. This chain joins TRBV2 and TRBJ2-5; D not resolved. Germline CDR1 and CDR2: SNHLY and FYNNEI. The ends were cut back, 4 bases at V and 10 bases at J, with 13 bases in the middle. This CDR3 is built from 12 residues.

The chain couples TRBV4-3 to TRBJ2-7; TRBD1 aligns across 8 bases. The trim removed 4 bases at V and 3 bases at J, leaving 5 bases unmatched. Germline V CDR1 and CDR2: LGHNA, YSLEER. This CDR3 has 14 amino acids. This CDR3 is CASSPGTGGYEQYF. The CDR3, as DNA: TGCGCCAGCAGCCCCGGCACAGGGGGCTACGAGCAGTACTTC.

The gene calls are TRBV6-1 and TRBJ2-5, with D possibly TRBD1 on 6 matching bases. The J call may be wrong; the DNA end is better matched by TRBJ2-7. Germline lookup yields CDR1 MNHNS and CDR2 SASEGT. The CDR3 is 15 amino acids. This CDR3 reads CASSVNPGHSYEQYF. The CDR3 DNA follows: TGTGCCAGCAGTGTCAACCCGGGACACTCCTACGAGCAGTACTTC.